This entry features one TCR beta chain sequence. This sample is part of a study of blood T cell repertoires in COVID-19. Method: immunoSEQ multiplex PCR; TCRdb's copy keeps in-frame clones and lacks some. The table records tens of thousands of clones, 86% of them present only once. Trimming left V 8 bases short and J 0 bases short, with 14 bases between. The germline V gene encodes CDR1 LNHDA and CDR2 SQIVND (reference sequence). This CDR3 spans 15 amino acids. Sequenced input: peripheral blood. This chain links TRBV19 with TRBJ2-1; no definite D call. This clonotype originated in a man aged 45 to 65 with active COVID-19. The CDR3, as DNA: TGTGCCAGTCGCCTGGCCGGGTCCTCCTACAATGAGCAGTTCTTC. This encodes CASRLAGSSYNEQFF.